A single sample gave rise to the 12 T cell receptor beta chains below, sequenced in a study of blood T cell repertoires in COVID-19. The method was immunoSEQ multiplex PCR; TCRdb's version includes in-frame clones alone and lacks a portion of them. The data contain about 170,000 clones, around nine tenths of them singletons. The sample taken for sequencing was peripheral blood. These receptors originate from a woman at least 80 years old with COVID-19, enrolled during active disease.

V is TRBV29-1 and J is TRBJ2-1; the D gene is possibly TRBD1 (5 bases). The germline gives CDR1 SQVTM, CDR2 ANQGSEA. V was cut by 3 bases and J by 0 bases, with 9 bases left in between. This CDR3 spans 14 amino acids. The CDR3 DNA reads as TGCAGCGTTGAGGGGCGAACCTCCTACAATGAGCAGTTCTTC. Encoded protein: CSVEGRTSYNEQFF.

The chain carries TRBV19 and TRBJ2-1; TRBD1 matches 8 bases. This CDR3 has 15 residues. From germline, CDR1 is LNHDA and CDR2 SQIVND (reference sequence). V dropped 3 bases and J dropped 8; count of bases not matched to a gene: 9. CDR3 DNA: TGTGCCAGTAGTATCGTGTCAGGGGGCCTAGATGAGCAGTTCTTC. It specifies CASSIVSGGLDEQFF. The whole variable domain, filled in from reference TRBV19 and TRBJ2-1, reads DGGITQSPKYLFRKEGQNVTLSCEQNLNHDAMYWYRQDPGQGLRLIYYSQIVNDFQKGDIAEGYSVSREKKESFPLTVTSAQKNPTAFYLCASSIVSGGLDEQFFGPGTRLTVL.

The V call is TRBV7-2, the J call TRBJ1-6; a weak D match, TRBD1 (6 bases). Trimming took off 1 base at V and 8 bases at J, with 6 bases between the two ends. The CDR3 has 13 residues. Per germline, CDR1 SGHTA and CDR2 FQGNSA. The CDR3: CASSLDRDSPLHF. CDR3 in DNA: TGTGCCAGCAGCTTAGACAGGGATTCACCCCTCCACTTT.

This chain links TRBV12-2 with TRBJ2-7; the table gives TRBD1 as D, unverified against the DNA. TRBV12-2 is a pseudogene locus. There are 15 residues in the CDR3. The CDR3 sequence: CASRLQEQARYEQYF. The CDR3 region has the DNA TGTGCAAGTCGCTTACAAGAACAGGCTCGCTACGAGCAGTACTTC.

This sequence joins TRBV11-2 and TRBJ1-6; no reliable D call. The CDR3 runs to 13 residues. Trimming left V 2 bases short and J 5 bases short, with 4 bases between. Germline V gives CDR1 SGHAT, CDR2 FQNNGV. The CDR3 DNA reads TGTGCCAGCAGCTTACATGATAATTCACCCCTCCACTTT. Protein: CASSLHDNSPLHF.

V usage is TRBV7-9 and J usage is TRBJ1-2, with 9 bases fitting TRBD1. The CDR3 covers 14 residues. CDR1 SEHNR and CDR2 FQNEAQ come from the germline V gene (reference sequence). The junction had 3 bases not matched to a gene; V was cut back by 2 bases and J by 5 bases. CDR3 in amino acids: CASSLRDREYGYTF. As DNA, the CDR3 is TGTGCCAGCAGCTTACGGGACAGGGAATATGGCTACACCTTC.

The genes are TRBV5-1 and TRBJ2-6; D uncertain. The ends were cut back, 8 bases at V and 0 bases at J, with 3 bases in the middle. The germline gives CDR1 SGHRS, CDR2 YFSETQ. The CDR3 has 12 residues. This CDR3 reads CASLSGANVLTF. Written as DNA, the CDR3 is TGCGCCAGTCTCTCTGGGGCCAACGTCCTGACTTTC. The full variable domain, with the rest looked up from reference TRBV5-1 and TRBJ2-6, is KAGVTQTPRYLIKTRGQQVTLSCSPISGHRSVSWYQQTPGQGLQFLFEYFSETQRNKGNFPGRFSGRQFSNSRSEMNVSTLELGDSALYLCASLSGANVLTFGAGSRLTVL.

The chain is built from TRBV10-3 and TRBJ2-1; D remains ambiguous. The V and J ends lost 1 base and 5 bases respectively, with 12 bases between them. CDR3 length equals 15 residues. Germline lookup yields CDR1 ENHRY and CDR2 SYGVKD. In DNA form, the CDR3 reads TGTGCCATCAGTGAGTTCCCCACCTATAACAATGAGCAGTTCTTC. Translated, it gives CAISEFPTYNNEQFF.

CDR3 in amino acids: CASSGLRTDTQYF. The CDR3 coding sequence is TGTGCCAGCAGTGGGCTACGCACAGATACGCAGTATTTT. This chain links TRBV12-3 or TRBV12-4 with TRBJ2-3; no clear D. The CDR3 has 13 amino acids. V lost 5 bases and J lost 1, with 7 bases in between.

The J gene is TRBJ2-6, the V gene TRBV19; 10 nucleotides align to TRBD1. The CDR3 runs 16 residues. Unmatched junction bases numbered 6, after V lost 8 bases and J lost 2 bases. Germline CDR1 is LNHDA and CDR2 is SQIVND (reference sequence). In nucleotides, the CDR3 is TGTGCCAGTGCAACCGGGACAGGGGCTGGGGCCAACGTCCTGACTTTC. It specifies CASATGTGAGANVLTF.

This clone was recorded only once. This CDR3 is CASSQGAPLATSGTHHNEQFF. CDR3 sequence (DNA): TGTGCCAGCAGCCAAGGGGCCCCCTTGGCCACTAGCGGGACCCATCACAATGAGCAGTTCTTC. V usage is TRBV3-1 (or the pseudogene TRBV3-2) and J usage is TRBJ2-1; 10 bases align to TRBD2. Germline V CDR1 and CDR2: LGHDT, YNNKEL (reference sequence). The CDR3 sequence is 21 residues long. V shed 1 base and J 5 bases; nucleotides not matched to a gene: 20.

This clone occurred a few times. The chain is built from TRBV7-9 and TRBJ1-4; TRBD1 aligns across 10 bases. Germline CDR1 is SEHNR and CDR2 is FQNEAQ (reference sequence). The CDR3 covers 15 residues. Trimming cost V 4 bases and J 7 bases; bases outside gene matches: 6. The CDR3 reads CASSSRTGGVEKLFF. The CDR3 DNA reads TGTGCCAGCAGCTCCAGGACAGGGGGGGTTGAAAAACTGTTTTTT.